The sequence of this T cell receptor (beta chain) was determined in a study of blood T cell repertoires in COVID-19. A few counts support this clone. The junction departs from germline at one end; a sequencing error may be responsible. Germline V CDR1 and CDR2: LNHDA, SQIVND (reference sequence). The CDR3 runs 14 residues. In the source study's methods: Nucleated cell counts were estimated from reference gene primer amplification. Clones were read by immunoSEQ multiplex PCR, and TCRdb kept only the in-frame ones, dropping some. V, J and clone size reflect that table, while D and trimming were determined from the DNA. Found here are about 59,000 clones, 80% of them singletons; the top ten hold under 7.5%.

The origin of this receptor is a man between 60 and 75 years old with acute or convalescent COVID-19. The V and J genes are TRBV19 and TRBJ2-7; 7 bases are a match to TRBD1. Sequences were obtained from peripheral blood. CDR3 region: CASSWRQGSSEQYF. DNA of the CDR3: TGTGCCAGTAGTTGGAGACAGGGATCCTCCGAGCAGTACTTC.